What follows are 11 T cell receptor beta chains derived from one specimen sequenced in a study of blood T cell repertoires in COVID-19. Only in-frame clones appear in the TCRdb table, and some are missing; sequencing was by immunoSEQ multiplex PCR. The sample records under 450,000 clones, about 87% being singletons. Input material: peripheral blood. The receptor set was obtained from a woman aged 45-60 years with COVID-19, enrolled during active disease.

The CDR3 spells CASSPSYEQYF. CDR3 DNA sequence: TGTGCCAGCAGCCCGTCCTACGAGCAGTACTTC. This chain links TRBV5-5 with TRBJ2-7, with D uncertain. From germline, CDR1 is SGHKS and CDR2 YYEKEE (reference sequence). There are 11 residues in the CDR3. V was trimmed by 4 bases and J by 1 base, leaving 3 bases between them.

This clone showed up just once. In DNA, the CDR3 is TGCAGCGTGGACAGTCGCGGTAACTATGGCTACACCTTC. Residues: CSVDSRGNYGYTF. The rearrangement links TRBV29-1 to TRBJ1-2; weak D call: TRBD1 (6 bases). Germline lookup yields CDR1 SQVTM and CDR2 ANQGSEA. The CDR3 length is 13 residues. The V end lost 6 bases, the J end lost 1 base, and 12 bases lay between the germline ends.

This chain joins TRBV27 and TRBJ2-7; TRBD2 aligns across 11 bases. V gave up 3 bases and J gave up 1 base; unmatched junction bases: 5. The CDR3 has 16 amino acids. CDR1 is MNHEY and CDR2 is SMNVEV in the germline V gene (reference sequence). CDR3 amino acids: CASSLTSGVISYEQYF. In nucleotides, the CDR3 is TGTGCCAGCAGTTTGACTAGCGGGGTGATTTCCTACGAGCAGTACTTC.

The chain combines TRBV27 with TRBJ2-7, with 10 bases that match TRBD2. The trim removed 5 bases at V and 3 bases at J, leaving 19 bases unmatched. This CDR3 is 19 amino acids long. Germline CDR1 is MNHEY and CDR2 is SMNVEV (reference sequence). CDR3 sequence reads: CASSLSPPMGIAGGYEQYF. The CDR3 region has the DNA TGTGCCAGCAGTCTTTCTCCCCCGATGGGGATAGCGGGGGGCTACGAGCAGTACTTC.

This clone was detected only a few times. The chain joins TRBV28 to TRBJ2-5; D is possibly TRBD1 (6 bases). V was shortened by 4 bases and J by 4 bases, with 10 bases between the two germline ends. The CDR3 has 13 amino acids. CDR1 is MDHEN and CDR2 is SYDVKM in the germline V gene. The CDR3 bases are TGTGCCAGCAGTTCGGACAGTGGAGAGACCCAGTACTTC. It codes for CASSSDSGETQYF.

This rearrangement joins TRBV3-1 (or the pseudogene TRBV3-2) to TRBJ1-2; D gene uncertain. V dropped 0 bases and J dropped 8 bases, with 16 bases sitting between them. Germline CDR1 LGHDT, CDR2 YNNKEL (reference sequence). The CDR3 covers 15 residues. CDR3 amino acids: CASSQEGLRVKGYTF. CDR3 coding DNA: TGTGCCAGCAGCCAAGAAGGACTCAGAGTTAAGGGCTACACCTTC.

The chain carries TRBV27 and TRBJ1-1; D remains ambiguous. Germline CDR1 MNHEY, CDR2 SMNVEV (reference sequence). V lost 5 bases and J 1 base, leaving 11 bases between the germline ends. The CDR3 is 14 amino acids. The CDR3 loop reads CASSPAWANTEAFF. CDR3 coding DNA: TGTGCCAGCAGTCCCGCATGGGCGAACACTGAAGCTTTCTTT.

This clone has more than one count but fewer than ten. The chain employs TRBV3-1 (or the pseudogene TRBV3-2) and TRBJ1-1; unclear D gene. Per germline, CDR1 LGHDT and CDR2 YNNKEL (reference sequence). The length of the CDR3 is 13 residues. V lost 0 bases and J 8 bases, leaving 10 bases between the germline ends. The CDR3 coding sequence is TGTGCCAGCAGCCAAGATTACCAGGAAGAAGCTTTCTTT. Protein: CASSQDYQEEAFF.

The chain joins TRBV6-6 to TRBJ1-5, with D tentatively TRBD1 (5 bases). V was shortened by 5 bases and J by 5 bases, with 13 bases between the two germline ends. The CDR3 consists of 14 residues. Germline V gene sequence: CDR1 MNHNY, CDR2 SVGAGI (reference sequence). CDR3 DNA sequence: TGTGCCAGCAGTATGCGCGGGGGGGATCAGCCCCAGCATTTT. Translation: CASSMRGGDQPQHF.

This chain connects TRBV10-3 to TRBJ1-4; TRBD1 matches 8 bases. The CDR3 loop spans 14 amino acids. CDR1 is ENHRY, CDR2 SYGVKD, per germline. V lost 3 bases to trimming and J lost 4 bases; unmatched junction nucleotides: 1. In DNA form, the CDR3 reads TGTGCCATCAGTGAACAGGGGGTTAATGAAAAACTGTTTTTT. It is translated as CAISEQGVNEKLFF.

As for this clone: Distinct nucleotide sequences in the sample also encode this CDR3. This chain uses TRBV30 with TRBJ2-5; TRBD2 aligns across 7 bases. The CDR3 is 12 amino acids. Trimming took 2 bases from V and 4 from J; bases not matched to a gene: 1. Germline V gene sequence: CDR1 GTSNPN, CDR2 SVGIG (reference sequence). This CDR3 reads CAWSSGGETQYF. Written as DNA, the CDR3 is TGTGCCTGGAGTTCGGGGGGAGAGACCCAGTACTTC.